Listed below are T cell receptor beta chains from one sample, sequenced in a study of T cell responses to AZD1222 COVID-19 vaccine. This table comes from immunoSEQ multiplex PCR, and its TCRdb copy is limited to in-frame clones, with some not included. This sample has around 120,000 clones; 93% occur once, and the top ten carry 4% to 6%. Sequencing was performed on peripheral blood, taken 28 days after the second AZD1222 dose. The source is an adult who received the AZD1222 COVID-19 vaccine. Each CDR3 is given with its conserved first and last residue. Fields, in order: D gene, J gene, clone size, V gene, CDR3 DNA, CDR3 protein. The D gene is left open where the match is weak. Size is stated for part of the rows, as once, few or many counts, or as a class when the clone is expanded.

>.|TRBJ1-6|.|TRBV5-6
TGTGCCAGCAGCTCCCGGCGGGAGGGTCGGAATTCACCCCTCCACTTT
CASSSRREGRNSPLHF
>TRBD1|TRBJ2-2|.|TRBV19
TGTGCCAGTAGTCCCGGAAGAACAGGGGAAGGTCGGGAGCTGTTTTTT
CASSPGRTGEGRELFF
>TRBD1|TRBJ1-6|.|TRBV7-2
TGTGCCAGCAGCGAGGGGGCGTATAATTCACCCCTCCACTTT
CASSEGAYNSPLHF
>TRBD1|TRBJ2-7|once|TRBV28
TGTGCCGGGACGACAGGGGGCCCCCCGGATGAGCAGTACTTC
CAGTTGGPPDEQYF
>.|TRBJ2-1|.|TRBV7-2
TGTGCCAGCAGCAATCGCGGGCCACCATACTCCTACAATGAGCAGTTCTTC
CASSNRGPPYSYNEQFF
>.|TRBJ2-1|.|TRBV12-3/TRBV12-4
TGTGCCAGCAGTTTAGGCAATGAGCAGTTCTTC
CASSLGNEQFF
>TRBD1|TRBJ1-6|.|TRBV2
TGTGCCAGCAGAGCGACAGGGGCGTCTAATTCACCCCTCCACTTT
CASRATGASNSPLHF
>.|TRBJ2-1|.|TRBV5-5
TGTGCCACCACACCGGGACCCTTTGCCTACAATGAGCAGTTCTTC
CATTPGPFAYNEQFF
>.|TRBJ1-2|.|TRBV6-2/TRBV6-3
TGTGCCAGCAGTTCCCCAGGATGGAGGGGCTACACCTTC
CASSSPGWRGYTF
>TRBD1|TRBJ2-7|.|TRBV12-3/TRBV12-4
TGTGCCAGCAGGTGGACAGGGGGCAGCGAGCAGTACTTC
CASRWTGGSEQYF
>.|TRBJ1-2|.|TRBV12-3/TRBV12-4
TGTGTCTCCGGGGTGTATGGCTACACCTTC
CVSGVYGYTF
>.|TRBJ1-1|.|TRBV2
TGTGCCAGCAGTCTGAGGAGAACGGATAACACTGAAGCTTTCTTT
CASSLRRTDNTEAFF
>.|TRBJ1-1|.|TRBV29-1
TGCAGCGGGCACAGGGAAGGCACTGAAGCTTTCTTT
CSGHREGTEAFF
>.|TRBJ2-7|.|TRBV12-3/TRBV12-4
TGTGCCAGCAGTTTAAGGGGCGGCGACGAGCAGTACTTC
CASSLRGGDEQYF
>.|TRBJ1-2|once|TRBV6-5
TGTGCCAGCAGTTACCGCCACAACGGGGGCTATGGCTACACCTTC
CASSYRHNGGYGYTF
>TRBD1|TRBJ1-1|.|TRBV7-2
TGTGCCAGCAGCGTTCAGGGGGAAACTGAAGCTTTCTTT
CASSVQGETEAFF
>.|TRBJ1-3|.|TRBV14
TGTGCCAGCAGCCAAAAGATTAGAAACACCATATATTTT
CASSQKIRNTIYF
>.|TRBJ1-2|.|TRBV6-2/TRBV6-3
TGTGCCAGCAGTCGAACACGGGAACCTTTGGGCTACACCTTC
CASSRTREPLGYTF
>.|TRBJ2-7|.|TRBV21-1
TGTGCCAGCAGCAAGGACACCTACGAGCAGTACTTC
CASSKDTYEQYF
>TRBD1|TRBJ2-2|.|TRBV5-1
TGCGCCAGCAGCCCAACAGGGGCGGATGGCGGGGAGCTGTTTTTT
CASSPTGADGGELFF
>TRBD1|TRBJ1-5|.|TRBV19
TGTGCCAGTAGGGGACAGGGAAATCAGCCCCAGCATTTT
CASRGQGNQPQHF
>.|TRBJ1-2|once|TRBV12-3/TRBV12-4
TGTGCCAGCAGTTTAACGGGGTATGGCTACACCTTC
CASSLTGYGYTF
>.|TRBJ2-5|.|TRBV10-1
TGCGCCAGCACCCGAGTGGGGGGCCGAGAGACCCAGTACTTC
CASTRVGGRETQYF
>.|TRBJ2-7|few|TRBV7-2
TGTGCCAGCAGGTCGGGGGACGAGCAGTACTTC
CASRSGDEQYF
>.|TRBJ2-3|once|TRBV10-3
TGTGCCATCAGTGAGGATAGCACAGATACGCAGTATTTT
CAISEDSTDTQYF
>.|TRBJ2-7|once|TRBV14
TGTGCCAGCAGCCAATCGCCCAACTCCTACGAGCAGTACTTC
CASSQSPNSYEQYF
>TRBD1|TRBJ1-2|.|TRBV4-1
TGCGCCAGCAGCCATCCTACAGGGGGGTTTATCAGCTACACCTTC
CASSHPTGGFISYTF
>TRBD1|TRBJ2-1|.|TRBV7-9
TGTGCCGGAGAGGACAGGTGGGGCAATGAGCAGTTCTTC
CAGEDRWGNEQFF
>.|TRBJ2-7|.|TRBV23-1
TGCGCCAGCAGTCAATCGGGGTACGAGCAGTACTTC
CASSQSGYEQYF
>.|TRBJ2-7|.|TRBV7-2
TGTGCCAGCAGTCCTAGCGAGAGCTCCTACGAGCAGTACTTC
CASSPSESSYEQYF
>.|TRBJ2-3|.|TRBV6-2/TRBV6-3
TGTGCCAGCACCCCGGGCCCAGCGGGTGCGCAGTATTTT
CASTPGPAGAQYF
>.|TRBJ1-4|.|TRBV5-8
TGTGCCAGCAGCTTGGAGGGAGTTACTAATGAAAAACTGTTTTTT
CASSLEGVTNEKLFF
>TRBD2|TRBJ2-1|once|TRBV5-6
TGTGCCAGCAGCCCCTTACCCCGGGGCGGGGGGGCCAGCAATGAGCAGTTCTTC
CASSPLPRGGGASNEQFF
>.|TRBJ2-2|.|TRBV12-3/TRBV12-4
TGTGCCAGCAGTTTCGGTCCCGAGCTGTTTTTT
CASSFGPELFF
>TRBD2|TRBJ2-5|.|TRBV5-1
TGCGCCAGCAGCTTGGATACAGCGGGGGGTGTAGAGACCCAGTACTTC
CASSLDTAGGVETQYF